The rows below give T cell receptor beta chains drawn from one sample of a study of cytomegalovirus exposure and HLA in healthy donors. Sequencing used immunoSEQ multiplex PCR; TCRdb keeps in-frame clones, though not all of them. The sample includes roughly 130,000 clones, over 60% of them seen just once. Sequenced material: PBMCs. The origin of the receptors is a male donor in good health and CMV-seropositive. Both conserved end residues are part of each CDR3. D genes are given only for firm matches. Size values are once, few and many counts, or a class for expanded clones, and some rows have none.

D gene	V gene	clone size	J gene	CDR3 DNA	CDR3 protein
-	TRBV10-3	-	TRBJ2-5	TGTGCCATCAGTGCCCCCCTCCAAGAGACCCAGTACTTC	CAISAPLQETQYF
-	TRBV5-1	-	TRBJ2-5	TGCGCCAGCACAGGACAAGAGACCCAGTACTTC	CASTGQETQYF
TRBD2	TRBV5-1	-	TRBJ2-7	TGCGCCAGCAGCCTCCGGGGGGGTCCCCAGGACGAGCAGTACTTC	CASSLRGGPQDEQYF
TRBD1	TRBV5-1	-	TRBJ2-7	TGCGCCAGCAGCTTGGATCCAGGGGGCCCGGCTAGTGCTTACGAGCAGTACTTC	CASSLDPGGPASAYEQYF
-	TRBV7-3	-	TRBJ2-3	TGTGCCAGCCGAAACCTAGGGGAAGATACGCAGTATTTT	CASRNLGEDTQYF
-	TRBV6-6	few	TRBJ1-1	TGTGCCAGCAGTCTCCAGGGAACCGACACTGAAGCTTTCTTT	CASSLQGTDTEAFF
TRBD2	TRBV18	few	TRBJ2-7	TGTGCCAGCTCACGGCCGGGACTAGCGGGCGAGCAGTACTTC	CASSRPGLAGEQYF
TRBD2	TRBV6-5	once	TRBJ2-1	TGTGCCAGCAGTCCCGGGACTAGCGATTATAATGAGCAGTTCTTC	CASSPGTSDYNEQFF
TRBD1	TRBV7-9	-	TRBJ1-5	TGTGCCAGCAGCTCCCTGGACAGGCCAAATCAGCCCCAGCATTTT	CASSSLDRPNQPQHF
TRBD1	TRBV6-5	-	TRBJ2-5	TGTGCCAGCAGTTCCCGACAGGGGGCCCTAGAGACCCAGTACTTC	CASSSRQGALETQYF
TRBD1	TRBV7-9	-	TRBJ1-4	TGTGCCAGCAGCCTCGACGGACAGGGGAGGAATGAAAAACTGTTTTTT	CASSLDGQGRNEKLFF
-	TRBV18	-	TRBJ1-4	TGTGCCAGCTCCCGGGGAGGTAATCCAAATGAAAAACTGTTTTTT	CASSRGGNPNEKLFF
-	TRBV5-6	-	TRBJ2-3	TGTGCCAGCAGCTTGGACAGTTTGACAGATACGCAGTATTTT	CASSLDSLTDTQYF
TRBD2	TRBV25-1	-	TRBJ2-1	TGTGCCAGCAGTGTATGGCGGGAGGGCAACCCTGAGCAGTTCTTC	CASSVWREGNPEQFF
-	TRBV27	once	TRBJ2-7	TGTGCCAGCAGTGGAGAACTAGTGCCCACCTCCTACGAGCAGTACTTC	CASSGELVPTSYEQYF
TRBD1	TRBV19	-	TRBJ2-5	TGTGCCACCGGGACAGGGATTGAGACCCAGTACTTC	CATGTGIETQYF
TRBD2	TRBV6-4	-	TRBJ2-3	TGTGCCAGCAGTGACCGGGGGGGGTTCGTCACAGATACGCAGTATTTT	CASSDRGGFVTDTQYF
TRBD2	TRBV7-3	-	TRBJ2-3	TGTGCCAGCAGCTTATTCGGGGGGAGGGATACGCAGTATTTT	CASSLFGGRDTQYF
TRBD1	TRBV5-1	-	TRBJ2-7	TGCGCCAGCAGCCGGCTCGACAGGGGGATTTACGAGCAGTACTTC	CASSRLDRGIYEQYF
TRBD1	TRBV20-1	-	TRBJ1-1	TGCAGTGCTCGCGACAGGGAGGAAGCTTTCTTT	CSARDREEAFF
-	TRBV6-5	-	TRBJ1-1	TGTGCCAGCAGTTACTCCAGTAACACTGAAGCTTTCTTT	CASSYSSNTEAFF
TRBD1	TRBV6-1	-	TRBJ1-4	TGTGCCAGCAGTAGGACAGGTTATAATGAAAAACTGTTTTTT	CASSRTGYNEKLFF
-	TRBV10-3	-	TRBJ2-5	TGTGCCATCAGTGAGGGCTGGGAGACCCAGTACTTC	CAISEGWETQYF
TRBD2	TRBV5-1	few	TRBJ2-1	TGCGCCAGCAGCTTGGGGGTTCACGCGGGAGCGGAGCAGTTCTTC	CASSLGVHAGAEQFF
-	TRBV11-2	-	TRBJ1-4	TGTGCCAGCAGCTTAGGAGGCAGGGGCTATGAAAAACTGTTTTTT	CASSLGGRGYEKLFF
-	TRBV15	-	TRBJ2-2	TGTGCCACCAGCAGGGGTAGACAGGCGAACACCGGGGAGCTGTTTTTT	CATSRGRQANTGELFF
-	TRBV4-2	-	TRBJ2-3	TGTGCCAGCAGCCAAGACGCGGGGGCCCCCCTTGATACGCAGTATTTT	CASSQDAGAPLDTQYF
TRBD2	TRBV27	-	TRBJ2-5	TGTGCCAGCAGGAGTCCCTTAGCGGGAGTGGAGACCCAGTACTTC	CASRSPLAGVETQYF
TRBD1	TRBV11-2	-	TRBJ2-7	TGTGCCAGCAGCTTAGAGGTGGCAGGGGGCGCCGAGCAGTACTTC	CASSLEVAGGAEQYF
TRBD1	TRBV11-2	-	TRBJ1-5	TGTGCCAGCAGCGGGACACAGGGGAGCAATCAGCCCCAGCATTTT	CASSGTQGSNQPQHF
TRBD2	TRBV7-8	-	TRBJ2-5	TGTGCCAGCAGCTTACCGGGACTAGCGGGGGAAGAGACCCAGTACTTC	CASSLPGLAGEETQYF
TRBD2	TRBV6-5	-	TRBJ2-7	TGTGCCAGCAGTCCCTATGGTGGGGGGGCCTACGAGCAGTACTTC	CASSPYGGGAYEQYF
-	TRBV15	once	TRBJ2-1	TGTGCCACCCGGCCCCGGGGGAATCCCTACAATGAGCAGTTCTTC	CATRPRGNPYNEQFF
TRBD2	TRBV9	-	TRBJ2-5	TGTGCCAGCAGCGGGGGGACTAGCGGACAAGAGACCCAGTACTTC	CASSGGTSGQETQYF
TRBD2	TRBV6-4	-	TRBJ2-3	TGTGCCAGCAGTGTACTAGCGGGAGAATCAGATACGCAGTATTTT	CASSVLAGESDTQYF
TRBD1	TRBV5-6	few	TRBJ2-7	TGTGCCAGCAGCTTGTTAGTACAGGGGGTCTCCTACGAGCAGTACTTC	CASSLLVQGVSYEQYF
-	TRBV2	-	TRBJ1-5	TGTGCCAGCAGTGAAGCCACAGGGTATGGAGGCAATCAGCCCCAGCATTTT	CASSEATGYGGNQPQHF
TRBD2	TRBV7-8	once	TRBJ2-7	TGTGCCAGCAGCTTTCTAGCGGGGGAAGCCTACGAGCAGTACTTC	CASSFLAGEAYEQYF
TRBD1	TRBV5-4	-	TRBJ1-2	TGTGCCAGCAGCGGGGGGACAGGGGGCCTTGGCTACACCTTC	CASSGGTGGLGYTF
-	TRBV7-3	-	TRBJ2-3	TGTGCCAGCAGCCCCTCAGGGACAGATACGCAGTATTTT	CASSPSGTDTQYF
TRBD1	TRBV7-9	-	TRBJ1-1	TGTTCCAGCAGCTACGAACAGGGGCCCCCCAACAACACTGAAGCTTTCTTT	CSSSYEQGPPNNTEAFF
-	TRBV25-1	-	TRBJ1-2	TGTGCCAGCAGTGCCGGGAACTATGGCTACACCTTC	CASSAGNYGYTF
-	TRBV27	-	TRBJ1-4	TGTGCCAGCAGTAGAAGGGAGAGCGAAAAACTGTTTTTT	CASSRRESEKLFF
TRBD1	TRBV5-1	-	TRBJ1-2	TGCGCCAGCAGCGCCCCCGGGACAGGACATGGCTACACCTTC	CASSAPGTGHGYTF
TRBD2	TRBV19	once	TRBJ2-2	TGTGCCAGTAGTAGTAGCGGGGACACCGGGGAGCTGTTTTTT	CASSSSGDTGELFF